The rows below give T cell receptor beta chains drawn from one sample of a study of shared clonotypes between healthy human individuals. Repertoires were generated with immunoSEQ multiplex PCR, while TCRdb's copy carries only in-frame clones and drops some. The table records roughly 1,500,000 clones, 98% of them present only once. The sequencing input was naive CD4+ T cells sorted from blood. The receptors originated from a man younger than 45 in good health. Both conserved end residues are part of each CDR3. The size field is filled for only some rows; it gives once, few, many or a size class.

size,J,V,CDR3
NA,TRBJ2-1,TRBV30,CAWSVGGVRDEQFF
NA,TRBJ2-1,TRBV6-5,CASSYLEGQFF
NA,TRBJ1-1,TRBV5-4,CASSSREGSITEAFF
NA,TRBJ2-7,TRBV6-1,CASSGGRQGSSYEQYF
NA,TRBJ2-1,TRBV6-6,CASSDLTSFHEQFF
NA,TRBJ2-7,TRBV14,CASSQEGLVTPYEQYF
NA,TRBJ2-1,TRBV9,CASSVAWGPYNEQFF
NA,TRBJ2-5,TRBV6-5,CASSRQGAGETQYF
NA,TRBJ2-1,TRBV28,CASSPPLLAGGRNEQFF
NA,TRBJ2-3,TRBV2,CASSRGKVDTQYF
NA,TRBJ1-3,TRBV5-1,CASTSGTGGNTIYF
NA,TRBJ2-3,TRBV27,CASRLSSTDTQYF
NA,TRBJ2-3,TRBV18,CASSPGTSGRPTDTQYF
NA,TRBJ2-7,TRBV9,CASSLRDKQYF
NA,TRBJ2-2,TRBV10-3,CAISGGVGELFF
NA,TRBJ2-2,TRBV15,CATSTGTLNTGELFF
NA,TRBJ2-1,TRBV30,CAWSRGTPSYNEQFF
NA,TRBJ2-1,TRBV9,CASSVGWRKSNPSSYNEQFF
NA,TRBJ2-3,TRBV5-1,CASSPPGRSTDTQYF
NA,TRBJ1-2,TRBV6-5,CASSERGGVMSYTF
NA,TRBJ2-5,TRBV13,CASGGSYQETQYF
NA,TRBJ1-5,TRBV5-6,CASSFYRGLSNQPQHF
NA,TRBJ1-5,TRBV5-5,CASSQGGDQPQHF
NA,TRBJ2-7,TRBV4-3,CASSLINGLAGDYEQYF
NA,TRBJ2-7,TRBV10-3,CAIKAGLNYEQYF
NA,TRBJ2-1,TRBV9,CASSPRLAGGQGEQFF
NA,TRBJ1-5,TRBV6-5,CASRNRERNQPQHF
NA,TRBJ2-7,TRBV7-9,CASSLEDRTGGYEQYF
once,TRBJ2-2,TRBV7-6,CASSLALAGGTNTGELFF
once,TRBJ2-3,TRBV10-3,CAISIWDSSDTQYF
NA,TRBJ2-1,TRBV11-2,CASSFEGGSYNEQFF
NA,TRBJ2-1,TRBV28,CASSQIGHVF
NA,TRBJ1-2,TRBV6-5,CASSPLWDYGYTF
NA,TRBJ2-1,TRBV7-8,CASSLVRDPYNEQFF
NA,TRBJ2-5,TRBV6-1,CASARQGDMGTQYF
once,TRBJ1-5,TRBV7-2,CASSLMGGGSNQPQHF
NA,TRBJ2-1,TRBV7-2,CASSRSGMGYNEQFF
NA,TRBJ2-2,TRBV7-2,CASSPYFTGELFF
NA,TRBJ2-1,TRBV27,CASSLFTSGSLDDEQFF
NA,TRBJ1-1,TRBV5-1,CASSPSSRGWYTEAFF
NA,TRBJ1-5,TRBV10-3,CANQDGPGQPQHF
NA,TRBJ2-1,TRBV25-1,CASSVIGTGAYNEQFF
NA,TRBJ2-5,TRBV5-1,CASSLEGGETQYF
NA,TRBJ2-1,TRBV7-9,CASSFLTSGTRYNEQFF
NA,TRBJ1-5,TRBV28,CASTASGGAVQPQHF
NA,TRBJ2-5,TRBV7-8,CASSPTTETQYF
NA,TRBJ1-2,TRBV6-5,CASSSLPGQYYGYTF
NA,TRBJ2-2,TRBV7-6,CASQHRTTGELFF
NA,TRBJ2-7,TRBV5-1,CASSLGQANSYEQYF
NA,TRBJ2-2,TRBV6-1,CASNPAGVNTGELFF
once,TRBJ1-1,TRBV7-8,CASSLTTATEAFF
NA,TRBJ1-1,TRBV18,CASSPRPQGVNTEAFF
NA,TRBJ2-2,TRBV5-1,CASSLGLAGGFGELFF
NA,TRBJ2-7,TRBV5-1,CASSVSGSSYEQYF
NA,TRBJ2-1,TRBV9,CASSVAPGVSYNEQFF
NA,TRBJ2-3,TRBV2,CASRRAGGTDTQYF
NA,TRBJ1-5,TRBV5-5,CASSLASGMDSNQPQHF
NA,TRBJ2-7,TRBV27,CASSKAGIPFEQYF
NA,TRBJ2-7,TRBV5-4,CASSTGQGRIYEQYF
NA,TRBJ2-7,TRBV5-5,CASSLGRPGEQYF